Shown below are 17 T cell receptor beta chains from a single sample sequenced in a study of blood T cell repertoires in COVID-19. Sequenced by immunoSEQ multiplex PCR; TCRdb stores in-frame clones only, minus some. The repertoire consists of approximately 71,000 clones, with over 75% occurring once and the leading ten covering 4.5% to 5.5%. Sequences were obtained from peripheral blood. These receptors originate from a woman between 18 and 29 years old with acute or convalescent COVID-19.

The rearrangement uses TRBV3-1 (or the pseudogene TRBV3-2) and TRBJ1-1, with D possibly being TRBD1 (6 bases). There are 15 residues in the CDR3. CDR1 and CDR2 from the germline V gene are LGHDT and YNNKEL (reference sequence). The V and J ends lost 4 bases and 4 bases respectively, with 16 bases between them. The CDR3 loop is CASSPHTGFGTEAFF. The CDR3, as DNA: TGTGCCAGCAGCCCCCATACAGGGTTTGGCACTGAAGCTTTCTTT.

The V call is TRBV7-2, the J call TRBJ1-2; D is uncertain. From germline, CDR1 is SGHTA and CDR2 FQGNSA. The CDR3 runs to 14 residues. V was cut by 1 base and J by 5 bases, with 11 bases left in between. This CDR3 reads CASSLDPQVYGYTF. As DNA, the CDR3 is TGTGCCAGCAGCTTAGACCCGCAGGTTTATGGCTACACCTTC.

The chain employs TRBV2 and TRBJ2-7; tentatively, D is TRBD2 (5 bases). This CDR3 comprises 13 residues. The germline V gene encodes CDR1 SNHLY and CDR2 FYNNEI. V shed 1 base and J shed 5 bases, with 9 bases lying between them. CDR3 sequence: CASSEVRAHEQYF. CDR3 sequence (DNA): TGTGCCAGCAGTGAAGTGAGGGCCCACGAGCAGTACTTC.

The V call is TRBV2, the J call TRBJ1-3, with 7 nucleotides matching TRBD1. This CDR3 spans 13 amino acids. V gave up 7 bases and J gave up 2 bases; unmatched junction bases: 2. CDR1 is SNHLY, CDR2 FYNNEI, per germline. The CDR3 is CASIQGPGNTIYF. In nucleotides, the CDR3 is TGTGCCAGCATACAGGGGCCTGGAAACACCATATATTTT.

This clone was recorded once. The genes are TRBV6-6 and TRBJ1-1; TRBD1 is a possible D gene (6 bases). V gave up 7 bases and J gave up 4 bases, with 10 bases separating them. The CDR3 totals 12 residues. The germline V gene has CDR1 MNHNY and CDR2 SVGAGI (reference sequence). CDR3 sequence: CASTIGGTEAFF. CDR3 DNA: TGTGCCAGCACTATAGGGGGCACTGAAGCTTTCTTT.

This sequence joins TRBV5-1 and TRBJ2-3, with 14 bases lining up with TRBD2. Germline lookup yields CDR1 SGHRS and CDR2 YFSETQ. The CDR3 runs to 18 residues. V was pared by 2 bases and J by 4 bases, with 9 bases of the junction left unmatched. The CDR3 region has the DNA TGCGCCAGCAGCTTAGGGACTAGCGGGGGCCTCGGGTCAGATACGCAGTATTTT. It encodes CASSLGTSGGLGSDTQYF.

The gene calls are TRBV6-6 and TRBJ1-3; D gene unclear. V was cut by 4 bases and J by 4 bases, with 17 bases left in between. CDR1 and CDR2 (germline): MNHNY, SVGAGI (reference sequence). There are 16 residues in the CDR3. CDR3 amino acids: CASSSIRAGSGNTIYF. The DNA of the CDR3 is TGTGCCAGCAGTTCTATCCGGGCGGGGAGCGGAAACACCATATATTTT.

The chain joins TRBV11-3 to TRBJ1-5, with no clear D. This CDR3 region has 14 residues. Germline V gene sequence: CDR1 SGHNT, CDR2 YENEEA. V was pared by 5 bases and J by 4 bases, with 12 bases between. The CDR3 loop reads CASSPPRRNQPQHF. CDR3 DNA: TGTGCCAGCAGCCCGCCCCGCCGGAATCAGCCCCAGCATTTT.

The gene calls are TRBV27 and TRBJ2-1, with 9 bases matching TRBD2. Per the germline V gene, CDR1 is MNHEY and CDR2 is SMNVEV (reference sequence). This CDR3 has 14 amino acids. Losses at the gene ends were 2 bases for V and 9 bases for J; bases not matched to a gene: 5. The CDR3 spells CASSLAGGRSEQFF. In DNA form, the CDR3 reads TGTGCCAGCAGTTTAGCGGGAGGGCGGAGTGAGCAGTTCTTC.

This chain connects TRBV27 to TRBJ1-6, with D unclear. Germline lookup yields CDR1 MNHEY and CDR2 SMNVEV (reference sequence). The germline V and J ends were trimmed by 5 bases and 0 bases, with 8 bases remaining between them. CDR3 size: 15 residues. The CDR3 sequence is CASSKKHSYNSPLHF. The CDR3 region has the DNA TGTGCCAGCAGTAAGAAGCACTCCTATAATTCACCCCTCCACTTT.

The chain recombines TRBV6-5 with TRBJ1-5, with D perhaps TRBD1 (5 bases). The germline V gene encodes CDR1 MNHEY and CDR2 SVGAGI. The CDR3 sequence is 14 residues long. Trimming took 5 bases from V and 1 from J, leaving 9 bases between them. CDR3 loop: CASSPDRSNQPQHF. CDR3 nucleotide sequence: TGTGCCAGCAGTCCCGACAGAAGCAATCAGCCCCAGCATTTT.

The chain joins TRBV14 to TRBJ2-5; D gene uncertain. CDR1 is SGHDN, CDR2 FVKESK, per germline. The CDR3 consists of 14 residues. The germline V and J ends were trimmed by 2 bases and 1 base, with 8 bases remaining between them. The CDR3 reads CASSQSKPQETQYF. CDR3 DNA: TGTGCCAGCAGCCAATCCAAGCCCCAAGAGACCCAGTACTTC.

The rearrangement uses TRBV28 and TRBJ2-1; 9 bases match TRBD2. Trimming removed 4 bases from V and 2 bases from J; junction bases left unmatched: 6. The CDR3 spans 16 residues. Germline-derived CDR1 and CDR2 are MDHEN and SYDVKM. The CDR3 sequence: CASSSLAGGAYNEQFF. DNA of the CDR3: TGTGCCAGCAGTTCCCTGGCGGGGGGGGCCTACAATGAGCAGTTCTTC.

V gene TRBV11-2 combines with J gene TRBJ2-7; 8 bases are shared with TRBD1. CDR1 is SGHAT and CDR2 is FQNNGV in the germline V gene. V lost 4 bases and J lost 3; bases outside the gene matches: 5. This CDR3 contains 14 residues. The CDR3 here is CASSSGDRFYEQYF. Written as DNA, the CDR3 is TGTGCCAGCAGCTCGGGGGACAGGTTCTACGAGCAGTACTTC.

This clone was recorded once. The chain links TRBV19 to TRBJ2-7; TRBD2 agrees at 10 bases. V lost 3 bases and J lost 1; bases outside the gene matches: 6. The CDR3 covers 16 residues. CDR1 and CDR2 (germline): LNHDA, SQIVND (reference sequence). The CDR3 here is CASSIEVAGGSYEQYF. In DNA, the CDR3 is TGTGCCAGTAGTATTGAGGTAGCGGGAGGATCCTACGAGCAGTACTTC.

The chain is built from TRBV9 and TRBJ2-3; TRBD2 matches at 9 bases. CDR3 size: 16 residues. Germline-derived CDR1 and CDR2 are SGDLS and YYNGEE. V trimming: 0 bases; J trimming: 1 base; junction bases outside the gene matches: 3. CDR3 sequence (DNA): TGTGCCAGCAGCGTAGGGGCTAGCGGGGGCACAGATACGCAGTATTTT. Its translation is CASSVGASGGTDTQYF.

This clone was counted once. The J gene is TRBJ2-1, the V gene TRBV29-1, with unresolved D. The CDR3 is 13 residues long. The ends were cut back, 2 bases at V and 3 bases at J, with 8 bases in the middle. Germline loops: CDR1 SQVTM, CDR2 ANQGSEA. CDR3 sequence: CSVERRNYNEQFF. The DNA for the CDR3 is TGCAGCGTTGAACGTAGAAACTACAATGAGCAGTTCTTC.